This T cell receptor (beta chain) was recovered during a study of spatial heterogeneity in lung cancer. Overall study findings and caveats: Mutation counts in tumors were tracked by counts of expanded intratumoral alpha and beta TCRs. Ubiquitous expanded TCR counts tracked ubiquitous nonsynonymous mutations, and regional counts tracked regional ones.

The CDR3 is 13 amino acids. Trimming pared 4 bases from V and 8 bases from J, leaving 13 bases between. Looked up from germline, CDR1 is MNHEY and CDR2 is SVGAGI. TCRdb itself ran the 5' RACE reads through MiXCR, one entry per CDR3 protein. The sample includes thousands of distinct CDR3 sequences, 10% to 14% of them seen just once. Time point meaning: sample taken at primary tumor resection. In each case, whole RNA from tumor, nontumor lung or frozen PBMC was sequenced unsorted. On this clonotype: What it recognizes is unknown. This beta chain is an off-target read within a library intended for alpha chains, so its frequency means little.

Sequenced here: lung tumor tissue, sampled at surgery. The chain has TRBV6-5 and TRBJ2-3; tentative D call: TRBD2 (7 bases). This TCR was sampled from a male donor with early-stage non-small cell lung cancer. CDR3 nucleotide sequence: TGTGCCAGCAGTTCGGGGGGCCCGGCTACGCAGTATTTT. Protein sequence: CASSSGGPATQYF.